The clone carrying this T cell receptor beta chain was found a few times. This entry is derived from a study of blood T cells in healthy people across ages. The authors ran a second PCR of roughly 7 to 11 cycles using a sample-barcoded 5' primer and a J-beta primer mix. A template-switch adaptor that had 12 random nucleotides put a tag on each cDNA molecule. TCRdb recomputed calls from the 5' RACE reads with MiXCR, one row per CDR3 protein. The profile shows about 900,000 distinct CDR3 sequences, about 48% of them singletons. The V segment lost 1 base and the J segment 4 bases; nucleotides outside the gene matches: 6. From germline, CDR1 is MGHRA and CDR2 YSYEKL. This CDR3 contains 16 residues.

The sample taken for sequencing was blood. The receptor was derived from a young man in good health. The gene calls are TRBV4-1 and TRBJ2-3; 9 nucleotides line up with TRBD1. In DNA form, the CDR3 reads TGCGCCAGCAGCCAAGTGGGGACAGGGTCGGCAGATACGCAGTATTTT. Its protein is CASSQVGTGSADTQYF.